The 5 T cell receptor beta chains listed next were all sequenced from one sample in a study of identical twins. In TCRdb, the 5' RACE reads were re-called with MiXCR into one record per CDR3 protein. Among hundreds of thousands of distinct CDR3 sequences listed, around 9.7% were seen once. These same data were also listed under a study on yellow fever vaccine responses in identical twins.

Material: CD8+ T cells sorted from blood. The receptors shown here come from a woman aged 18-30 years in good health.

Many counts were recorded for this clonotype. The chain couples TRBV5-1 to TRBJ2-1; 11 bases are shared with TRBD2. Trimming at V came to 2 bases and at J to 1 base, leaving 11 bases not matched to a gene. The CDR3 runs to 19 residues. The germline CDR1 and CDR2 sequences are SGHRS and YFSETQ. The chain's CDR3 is CASSLELAGVSGSYNEQFF. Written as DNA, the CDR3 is TGCGCCAGCAGCTTAGAACTAGCGGGGGTCTCCGGGTCCTACAATGAGCAGTTCTTC.

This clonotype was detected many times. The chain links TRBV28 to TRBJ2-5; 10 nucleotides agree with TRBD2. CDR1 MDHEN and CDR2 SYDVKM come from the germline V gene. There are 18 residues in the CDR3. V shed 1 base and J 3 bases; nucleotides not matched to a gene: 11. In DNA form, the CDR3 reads TGTGCCAGCAGTTTATTTGAGGCTAGCGGGAGTCCGGAAGAGACCCAGTACTTC. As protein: CASSLFEASGSPEETQYF.

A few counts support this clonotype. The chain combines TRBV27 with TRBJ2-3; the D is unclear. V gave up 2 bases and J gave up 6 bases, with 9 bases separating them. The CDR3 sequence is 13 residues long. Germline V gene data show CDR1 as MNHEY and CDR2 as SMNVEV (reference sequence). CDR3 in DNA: TGTGCCAGCAGTTTAATGAGTGTGGATACGCAGTATTTT. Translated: CASSLMSVDTQYF.

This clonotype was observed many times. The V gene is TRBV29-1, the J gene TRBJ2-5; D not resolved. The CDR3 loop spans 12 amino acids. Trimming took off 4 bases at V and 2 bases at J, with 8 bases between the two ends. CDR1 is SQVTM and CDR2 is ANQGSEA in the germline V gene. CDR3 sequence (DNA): TGCAGCGTTGTGGGCAATCAAGAGACCCAGTACTTC. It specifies CSVVGNQETQYF.

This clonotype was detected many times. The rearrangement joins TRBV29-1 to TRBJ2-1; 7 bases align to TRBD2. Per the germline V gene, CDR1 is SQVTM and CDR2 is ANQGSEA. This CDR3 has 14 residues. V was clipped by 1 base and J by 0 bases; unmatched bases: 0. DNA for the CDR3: TGCAGCGTTGAAGGGGACTACTCCTACAATGAGCAGTTCTTC. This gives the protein CSVEGDYSYNEQFF.